This entry describes one TCR beta chain. These data originate in a study of T cell responses to AZD1222 COVID-19 vaccine. The germline V gene encodes CDR1 MNHEY and CDR2 SMNVEV (reference sequence). The CDR3 is 15 residues long. V dropped 6 bases and J dropped 6; count of bases not matched to a gene: 12. Here immunoSEQ multiplex PCR was the method, and the copy in TCRdb shows in-frame clones only, minus some. The profile shows under 90,000 clones, 70% to 90% of them singletons. Sequenced here: peripheral blood, sampled 28 days after the second AZD1222 dose. This clonotype was sampled from an adult who received the AZD1222 COVID-19 vaccine. The chain carries TRBV27 and TRBJ2-3, with 7 bases identical to TRBD2. CDR3 region: CASSTTSLSGDTQYF. For the CDR3, the DNA is TGTGCCAGCAGCACTACCAGCCTTAGCGGGGATACGCAGTATTTT.